The 26 T cell receptor beta chains below come from one sample, sequenced in a study of cytomegalovirus exposure and HLA in healthy donors (TCRdb year 2017). Library method: the immunoSEQ multiplex PCR assay. For the multiplex PCR, a mixture combining 60 forward primers for TCR Vbeta segments and 13 reverse primers for TCR Jbeta segments was used. This immuneACCESS table, as held by TCRdb, lists in-frame sequences with V and J called but not all clones. Of the missing ones, under half trace to an unresolved V gene in checked studies; the others have no known cause. For this sample the table gives over 150,000 clones, of which roughly 77% were detected only once. The ten largest clones add up to just under 5% of the sample. The material sequenced was PBMCs. These TCRs come from a male donor in good health and CMV-seronegative.

The chain has TRBV6-1 and TRBJ1-1; possibly TRBD1 for D (5 bases). CDR1 and CDR2 (germline): MNHNS, SASEGT. V was trimmed by 7 bases and J by 6 bases, leaving 12 bases between them. CDR3 length: 12 residues. The CDR3 reads CASNRDRPEAFF. Here the CDR3 DNA reads TGTGCCAGCAATCGAGACAGACCTGAAGCTTTCTTT.

The rearrangement links TRBV7-8 to TRBJ1-1, with D uncertain. CDR1 is SGHVS and CDR2 is FQNEAQ in the germline V gene. This CDR3 spans 15 amino acids. V was trimmed by 1 base and J by 0 bases, leaving 9 bases between them. The chain's CDR3 is CASSLGLGMNTEAFF. In DNA, the CDR3 is TGTGCCAGCAGCTTAGGGCTGGGCATGAACACTGAAGCTTTCTTT.

About this clone itself: A junction end diverges from the germline sequence, so it may reflect a read error. The J gene is TRBJ2-1, the V gene TRBV4-1; 11 bases agree with TRBD1. Germline V gives CDR1 MGHRA, CDR2 YSYEKL. The CDR3 length is 14 residues. The CDR3 reads CASSQERDRGGLVF. The CDR3 bases are TGCGCCAGCAGCCAAGAAAGGGACAGGGGGGGTTTGGTCTTC.

V gene TRBV7-9 combines with J gene TRBJ2-7; 8 nucleotides agree with TRBD1. The CDR3 spans 17 residues. Germline values: CDR1 SEHNR, CDR2 FQNEAQ (reference sequence). V was clipped by 1 base and J by 0 bases; unmatched bases: 8. The DNA for the CDR3 is TGTGCCAGCAGCTTAGATTGGTGGACAGGGACCTCCTACGAGCAGTACTTC. This codes for CASSLDWWTGTSYEQYF.

This clone was found once. This chain links TRBV7-9 with TRBJ1-2, with 11 bases matching TRBD1. Germline lookup yields CDR1 SEHNR and CDR2 FQNEAQ (reference sequence). The CDR3 covers 14 residues. The V segment lost 5 bases and the J segment 8 bases; nucleotides outside the gene matches: 7. The CDR3 here is CASSPWDRGTGYTF. CDR3 nucleotide sequence: TGTGCCAGCAGCCCCTGGGACAGGGGGACGGGCTACACCTTC.

This clone was found once. The V gene is TRBV5-6, the J gene TRBJ1-2; D is undetermined. The CDR3 contains 14 residues. V was trimmed by 1 base and J by 0 bases, leaving 7 bases between them. The germline V gene encodes CDR1 SGHDT and CDR2 YYEEEE. CDR3 sequence (DNA): TGTGCCAGCAGCTTGAATCCAGCTAACTATGGCTACACCTTC. Translation: CASSLNPANYGYTF.

The chain carries TRBV11-2 and TRBJ2-5; 8 nucleotides match TRBD2. Per germline, CDR1 SGHAT and CDR2 FQNNGV. The CDR3 extends over 20 amino acids. V lost 0 bases and J lost 5; bases outside the gene matches: 20. CDR3 sequence reads: CASSLDPSGQISLKVETQYF. CDR3 nucleotide sequence: TGTGCCAGCAGCTTAGACCCTAGCGGGCAAATAAGTCTAAAGGTTGAGACCCAGTACTTC.

As DNA, the CDR3 is TGTGCCAGTAGTATGGGGGGGGCAAACATTCAGTACTTC. The encoded protein is CASSMGGANIQYF. The V and J genes are TRBV19 and TRBJ2-4; D perhaps matches TRBD2 (7 bases). This CDR3 is built from 13 residues. The germline CDR1 and CDR2 sequences are LNHDA and SQIVND (reference sequence). V dropped 3 bases and J dropped 6 bases, with 9 bases sitting between them.

This CDR3 reads CASSLAGKYTGELFF. CDR3 coding DNA: TGTGCCAGCAGCTTAGCAGGGAAGTACACCGGGGAGCTGTTTTTT. The chain uses TRBV5-4 and TRBJ2-2, with a tentative D call TRBD1 (5 bases). The CDR3 runs 15 residues. Deletions cut 2 bases from V and 3 bases from J, with 11 bases between. The germline V gene encodes CDR1 SGHNT and CDR2 YYREEE (reference sequence).

V and J are TRBV7-9 and TRBJ2-2, with a weak D call TRBD1 (5 bases). Germline assignment: CDR1 SEHNR and CDR2 FQNEAQ (reference sequence). This CDR3 comprises 15 residues. Trimming left V 3 bases short and J 5 bases short, with 13 bases between. In DNA, the CDR3 is TGTGCCAGCAGCTTGGTTGATGCAGGGACCGGGGAGCTGTTTTTT. Translation gives CASSLVDAGTGELFF.

The chain employs TRBV11-2 and TRBJ1-2, with no clear D. The V gene's germline CDR1 is SGHAT and CDR2 FQNNGV. Deletions cut 2 bases from V and 2 bases from J, with 18 bases between. The CDR3 length is 17 residues. The CDR3 is CASSLTQTLVRNYGYTF. The CDR3 DNA follows: TGTGCCAGCAGCTTAACCCAAACACTAGTTAGAAACTATGGCTACACCTTC.

This clone was seen only once. This chain connects TRBV14 to TRBJ1-4; unclear D gene. V was shortened by 0 bases and J by 0 bases, with 11 bases between the two germline ends. Germline lookup yields CDR1 SGHDN and CDR2 FVKESK. The CDR3 has 17 amino acids. This CDR3 reads CASSQERGLATNEKLFF. DNA for the CDR3: TGTGCCAGCAGCCAAGAAAGAGGGCTTGCAACTAATGAAAAACTGTTTTTT.

This chain joins TRBV18 and TRBJ2-3; D is perhaps TRBD1 (6 bases). V shed 2 bases and J shed 0 bases, with 9 bases lying between them. Germline V gene data show CDR1 as KGHSH and CDR2 as LQKENI. The CDR3 has 15 residues. CDR3: CASSPGTLSTDTQYF. CDR3 bases: TGTGCCAGCTCACCAGGGACACTTAGCACAGATACGCAGTATTTT. Together with reference TRBV18 and TRBJ2-3, the CDR3 gives the full variable domain: NAGVMQNPRHLVRRRGQEARLRCSPMKGHSHVYWYRQLPEEGLKFMVYLQKENIIDESGMPKERFSAEFPKEGPSILRIQQVVRGDSAAYFCASSPGTLSTDTQYFGPGTRLTVL.

The gene calls are TRBV7-8 and TRBJ2-7; 8 bases map to TRBD1. The J segment lost 5 bases and the V segment lost 5 bases, leaving 5 bases of the junction unmatched. This CDR3 has 13 residues. The germline V gene has CDR1 SGHVS and CDR2 FQNEAQ. The CDR3 DNA reads as TGTGCCAGCAGCAGAGACAGGGGCCACGAGCAGTACTTC. As protein: CASSRDRGHEQYF.

V is TRBV2 and J is TRBJ1-1; D is perhaps TRBD1 (5 bases). Germline V gene lookup returns CDR1 SNHLY and CDR2 FYNNEI. Trimming left V 6 bases short and J 0 bases short, with 5 bases between. The length of the CDR3 is 12 residues. The chain's CDR3 is CASRGLNTEAFF. The CDR3 DNA reads TGTGCCAGCAGGGGGCTGAACACTGAAGCTTTCTTT.

With respect to this clone: At one end, the junction sequence differs from germline, possibly due to a read error. This CDR3 is also generated by other DNA sequences in the sample. V is TRBV6-6 and J is TRBJ1-5, with D perhaps matching TRBD1 (6 bases). Germline CDR1 reads MNHNY; CDR2 reads SVGAGI (reference sequence). The CDR3 has 14 amino acids. The CDR3 coding sequence is TGTGCCAGCAGACAGGGTATTAGCAATCAGCCCCAGCACTTT. Its translation: CASRQGISNQPQHF.

The gene calls are TRBV4-3 and TRBJ2-3; 7 nucleotides align to TRBD2. V lost 0 bases to trimming and J lost 3 bases; unmatched junction nucleotides: 6. Germline V lookup: CDR1 LGHNA, CDR2 YSLEER. The CDR3 is 16 amino acids. CDR3 in amino acids: CASSQDLASGTDTQYF. DNA of the CDR3: TGCGCCAGCAGCCAAGATTTAGCTAGCGGAACAGATACGCAGTATTTT.

This clone has a handful of counts. V usage is TRBV5-1 and J usage is TRBJ1-4; 11 bases match TRBD1. J gave up 6 bases and V 5 bases, and 3 bases lay outside the gene matches. This CDR3 is built from 14 residues. CDR1 is SGHRS and CDR2 is YFSETQ in the germline V gene. DNA of the CDR3: TGCGCCAGCAGGGGGACAGGGGGTTATGAAAAACTGTTTTTT. Its translation: CASRGTGGYEKLFF.

The CDR3 DNA follows: TGTGCCAGCAGTAATACAGGGAAAGAGACCCAGTACTTC. Translated: CASSNTGKETQYF. V is TRBV6-1 and J is TRBJ2-5, with D possibly matching TRBD1 (6 bases). The V gene lost 5 bases and the J gene lost 3 bases, with 10 bases spanning the gap. Per the germline V gene, CDR1 is MNHNS and CDR2 is SASEGT. The CDR3 totals 13 residues.

J is TRBJ2-1 and V is TRBV19, with a weak D call TRBD2 (6 bases). Germline lookup yields CDR1 LNHDA and CDR2 SQIVND (reference sequence). The CDR3 covers 15 residues. Trimming took 7 bases from V and 1 from J, leaving 14 bases between them. CDR3 coding DNA: TGTGCCAGTACCGGAGGGGTTCGTTCCTACAATGAGCAGTTCTTC. The encoded protein is CASTGGVRSYNEQFF.

CDR3 sequence (DNA): TGTGCCAGCAGTTTATCGGCGGGAGGGCCGGCAGATACGCAGTATTTT. Its translation: CASSLSAGGPADTQYF. The chain joins TRBV27 to TRBJ2-3; 9 nucleotides match TRBD2. CDR1 is MNHEY, CDR2 SMNVEV, per germline (reference sequence). The trim removed 0 bases at V and 4 bases at J, leaving 5 bases unmatched. This CDR3 has 16 amino acids.

The chain uses TRBV2 and TRBJ2-3; TRBD2 might be the D (5 bases). V dropped 8 bases and J dropped 6 bases, with 15 bases sitting between them. Germline V gene data show CDR1 as SNHLY and CDR2 as FYNNEI. The CDR3 is made up of 13 amino acids. CDR3 nucleotides: TGTGCCAGCCTCGGTAGCGCCGTGGATACGCAGTATTTT. This translates into CASLGSAVDTQYF.

The chain is built from TRBV18 and TRBJ1-1; TRBD1 might be the D (6 bases). There are 13 residues in the CDR3. Germline V lookup: CDR1 KGHSH, CDR2 LQKENI. Deletions cut 1 base from V and 6 bases from J, with 9 bases between. The CDR3 nucleotides read TGTGCCAGCTCACCACTTAGGGGGTCTGAAGCTTTCTTT. Protein sequence: CASSPLRGSEAFF.

This clone was detected only once. The gene calls are TRBV9 and TRBJ2-2; 7 nucleotides match TRBD2. V trimming: 6 bases; J trimming: 2 bases; junction bases outside the gene matches: 10. The CDR3 is made up of 16 amino acids. From germline, CDR1 is SGDLS and CDR2 YYNGEE. This CDR3 reads CASKPRGRGNTGELFF. The CDR3 DNA reads TGTGCCAGCAAGCCCCGGGGGAGGGGAAACACCGGGGAGCTGTTTTTT.

V usage is TRBV2 and J usage is TRBJ1-6; 9 bases align to TRBD1. V lost 5 bases, J lost 9 bases, and 5 bases stayed unmatched. The CDR3 has 14 amino acids. Germline values: CDR1 SNHLY, CDR2 FYNNEI. CDR3 sequence reads: CASSPDRGGSPLHF. CDR3 bases: TGTGCCAGCAGTCCGGACAGGGGAGGTTCACCCCTCCACTTT.

Remarks on this clone: The CDR3 ends on some other residue instead of the conserved phenylalanine or tryptophan, so this is likely a read error. It is unclear where the CDR3 begins or ends on the DNA, so no DNA is shown, and the CDR3 is as TCRdb lists it. CDR3 residues: CASSPYSYGHTS. This chain connects TRBV5-1 to TRBJ1-2; the table assigns TRBD1, which was not confirmed against the DNA. Germline V gives CDR1 SGHRS, CDR2 YFSETQ. The CDR3 numbers 12 amino acids, ends counted.